These 4 T cell receptor beta chains were all obtained from the same sample, sequenced in a study of beta chain features in type 1 diabetes. General study findings and limits: Within each of all four CD4+ subsets, Type 1 diabetes patients had TCRB CDR3s that were moderately but significantly shorter.

The isolated RNA, all of it, was reverse transcribed, so expressed TCRB transcripts were what got sequenced. Some clones are missing from TCRdb's copy, which holds only in-frame ones; the method was immunoSEQ multiplex PCR. The sample includes 600,000 to 750,000 clones, roughly an eighth of them seen just once. These receptors' antigens are unknown. Input material: naive CD4+ T cells from blood. These receptors were collected from a man in his thirties or forties with type 1 diabetes.

In DNA form, the CDR3 reads TGCAGCGTTGAAGATCCAGGTTTATATGGCTACACCTTC. Protein sequence: CSVEDPGLYGYTF. The chain links TRBV29-1 to TRBJ1-2, with D unresolved. This CDR3 has 13 residues. CDR1 and CDR2 from the germline V gene are SQVTM and ANQGSEA. The V end was cut by 0 bases, the J end by 5 bases, with 10 bases between.

There are a few counts of this clone. The same CDR3 also results from other DNA sequences found in this sample. DNA for the CDR3: TGCGCCAGCAGCTTGCTGGGTTACGAGCAGTACTTC. Protein: CASSLLGYEQYF. The genes are TRBV5-1 and TRBJ2-7; D is undetermined. In germline, CDR1 is SGHRS, CDR2 YFSETQ. There are 12 residues in the CDR3. V was cut by 1 base and J by 4 bases, with 6 bases left in between.

This clone was picked up a small number of times. This sample also contains other DNA sequences that code for the same CDR3. The chain recombines TRBV14 with TRBJ1-2; D gene ambiguous. Germline assignment: CDR1 SGHDN and CDR2 FVKESK. With 0 bases removed from V and 5 bases from J, the gap between germline ends came to 4 bases. The CDR3 is 12 amino acids. This chain's CDR3 is CASSQDTYGYTF. CDR3 DNA: TGTGCCAGCAGCCAAGATACGTATGGCTACACCTTC.

This clone was detected only a few times. The V and J genes are TRBV29-1 and TRBJ1-2, with D possibly matching TRBD1 (5 bases). Germline values: CDR1 SQVTM, CDR2 ANQGSEA. The CDR3 covers 14 residues. The CDR3 sequence is CSTSPRGEGYGYTF. The DNA of the CDR3 is TGCAGTACCTCGCCCCGGGGGGAGGGCTATGGCTACACCTTC.